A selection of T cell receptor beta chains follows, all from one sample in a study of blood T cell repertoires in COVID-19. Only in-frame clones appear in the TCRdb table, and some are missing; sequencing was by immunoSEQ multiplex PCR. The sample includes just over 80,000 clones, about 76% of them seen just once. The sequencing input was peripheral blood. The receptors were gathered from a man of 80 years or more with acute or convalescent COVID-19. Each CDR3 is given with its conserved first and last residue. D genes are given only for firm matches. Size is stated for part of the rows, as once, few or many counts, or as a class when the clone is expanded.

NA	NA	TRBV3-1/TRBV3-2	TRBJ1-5	CASSLGLYNQPQHF	TGTGCCAGCAGCCTCGGACTGTACAATCAGCCCCAGCATTTT
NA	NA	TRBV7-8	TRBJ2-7	CASSQATGTFYEQYF	TGTGCCAGCAGCCAAGCTACAGGGACGTTCTACGAGCAGTACTTC
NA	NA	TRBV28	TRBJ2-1	CASRLYNEQFF	TGTGCCAGCAGGCTATACAATGAGCAGTTCTTC
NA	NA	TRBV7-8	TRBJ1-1	CASSLDALNTEAFF	TGTGCCAGCAGCTTAGACGCACTTAACACTGAAGCTTTCTTT
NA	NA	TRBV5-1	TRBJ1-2	CASSLEQGNGYTF	TGCGCCAGCAGCTTGGAACAGGGTAATGGCTACACCTTC
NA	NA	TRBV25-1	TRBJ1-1	CASSEYIQTGGMNTEAFF	TGTGCCAGCAGTGAATATATTCAAACAGGAGGGATGAACACTGAAGCTTTCTTT
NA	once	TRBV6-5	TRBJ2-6	CASRQTSGANVLTF	TGTGCCAGCAGACAAACCTCTGGGGCCAACGTCCTGACTTTC
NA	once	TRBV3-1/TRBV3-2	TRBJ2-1	CASIIGQGNDEQFF	TGTGCCAGCATTATAGGGCAGGGGAACGATGAGCAGTTCTTC
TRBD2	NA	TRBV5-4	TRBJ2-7	CASSRGTSGAPYEQYF	TGTGCCAGCAGCCGAGGGACTAGCGGGGCCCCCTACGAGCAGTACTTC
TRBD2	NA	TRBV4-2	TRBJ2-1	CASSPSGRVSYNEQFF	TGTGCCAGCAGCCCCAGCGGGAGGGTCTCCTACAATGAGCAGTTCTTC
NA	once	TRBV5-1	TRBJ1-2	CASSRDTANYGYTF	TGCGCCAGCAGCCGGGACACAGCTAACTATGGCTACACCTTC
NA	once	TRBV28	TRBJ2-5	CASSSPMEGRETQYF	TGTGCCAGCAGTTCCCCTATGGAGGGCCGGGAGACCCAGTACTTC
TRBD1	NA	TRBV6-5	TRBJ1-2	CASSYPGQGSAEYTF	TGTGCCAGCAGTTACCCAGGACAGGGATCGGCGGAGTACACCTTC
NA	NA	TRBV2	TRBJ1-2	CASSGQWGGAYGYTF	TGTGCCAGCAGTGGACAGTGGGGAGGGGCCTATGGCTACACCTTC
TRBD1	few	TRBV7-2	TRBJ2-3	CASSLDGTGVTDTQYF	TGTGCCAGCAGCTTAGACGGGACAGGGGTAACAGATACGCAGTATTTT
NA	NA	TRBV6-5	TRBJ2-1	CASSYGLLNEQFF	TGTGCCAGCAGTTACGGACTCCTCAATGAGCAGTTCTTC
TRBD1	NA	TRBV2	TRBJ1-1	CASSGALRGSTEAFF	TGTGCCAGCAGTGGGGCTCTCAGGGGGAGCACTGAAGCTTTCTTT
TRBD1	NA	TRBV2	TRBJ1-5	CASSEMGQNNQPQHF	TGTGCCAGCAGTGAAATGGGACAGAACAATCAGCCCCAGCATTTT
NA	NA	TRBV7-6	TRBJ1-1	CASSFQSYTEAFF	TGTGCCAGCAGCTTTCAGTCATACACTGAAGCTTTCTTT
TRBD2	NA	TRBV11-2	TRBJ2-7	CASSLEGLAPYEQYF	TGTGCCAGCAGCTTAGAGGGACTAGCGCCTTACGAGCAGTACTTC
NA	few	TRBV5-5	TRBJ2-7	CASSWTGWEQYF	TGTGCCAGCAGCTGGACTGGCTGGGAGCAGTACTTC
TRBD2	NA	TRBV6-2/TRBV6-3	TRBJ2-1	CASSYLALAGRMRDEQFF	TGTGCCAGCAGTTACTTAGCGTTAGCGGGGAGAATGAGGGATGAGCAGTTCTTC
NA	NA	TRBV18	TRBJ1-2	CASSPGGTNYGYTF	TGTGCCAGCTCACCCGGGGGAACGAACTATGGCTACACCTTC
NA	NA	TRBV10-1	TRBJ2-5	CASSRDVTMGTQYF	TGCGCCAGCAGTCGCGATGTTACTATGGGGACCCAGTACTTC
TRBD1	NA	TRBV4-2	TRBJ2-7	CASSQDRDRTYEQYF	TGTGCCAGCAGCCAAGATCGGGACAGAACCTACGAGCAGTACTTC
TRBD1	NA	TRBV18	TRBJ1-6	CASSPRTGGSGNSPLHF	TGTGCCAGCTCACCAAGGACAGGGGGCTCGGGTAATTCACCCCTCCACTTT
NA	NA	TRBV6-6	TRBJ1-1	CASSSPTGNTEAFF	TGTGCCAGCAGTTCCCCGACAGGTAACACTGAAGCTTTCTTT
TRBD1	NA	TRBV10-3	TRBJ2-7	CAISGRQGISYEQYF	TGTGCCATCAGCGGCCGACAGGGGATCTCCTACGAGCAGTACTTC
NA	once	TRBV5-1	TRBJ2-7	CASSLDRPYEQYF	TGCGCCAGCAGCCTGGACAGACCCTACGAGCAGTACTTC
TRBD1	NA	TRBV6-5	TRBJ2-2	CASSYQGANTGELFF	TGTGCCAGCAGTTACCAGGGGGCGAACACCGGGGAGCTGTTTTTT
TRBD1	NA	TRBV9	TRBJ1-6	CASSVGTANSPLHF	TGTGCCAGCAGCGTTGGGACAGCTAATTCACCCCTCCACTTT
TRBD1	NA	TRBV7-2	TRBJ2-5	CASSYNRGPETQYF	TGTGCCAGCAGCTACAACAGGGGACCGGAGACCCAGTACTTC
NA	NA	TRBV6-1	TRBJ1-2	CASSESWVPSGGYTF	TGTGCCAGCAGTGAAAGTTGGGTCCCTTCCGGGGGCTACACCTTC
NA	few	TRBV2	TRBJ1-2	CASRFSGGYTF	TGTGCCAGCAGGTTCTCAGGAGGCTACACCTTC
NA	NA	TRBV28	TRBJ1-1	CASINSLNTEAFF	TGTGCCAGCATTAACAGCCTGAACACTGAAGCTTTCTTT
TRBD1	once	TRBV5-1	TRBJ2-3	CASRRQGGTDTQYF	TGCGCCAGCAGGCGACAGGGCGGCACAGATACGCAGTATTTT
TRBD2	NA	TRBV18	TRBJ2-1	CASSPPRLAGGNEQFF	TGTGCCAGCTCACCACCACGACTAGCGGGAGGCAATGAGCAGTTCTTC
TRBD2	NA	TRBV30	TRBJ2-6	CAWSARLAGVLGANVLTF	TGTGCCTGGAGTGCCAGGCTAGCGGGAGTATTGGGGGCCAACGTCCTGACTTTC
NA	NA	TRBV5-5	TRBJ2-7	CASSTRDTHSYEQYF	TGTGCCAGCAGCACCCGGGACACTCACTCCTACGAGCAGTACTTC